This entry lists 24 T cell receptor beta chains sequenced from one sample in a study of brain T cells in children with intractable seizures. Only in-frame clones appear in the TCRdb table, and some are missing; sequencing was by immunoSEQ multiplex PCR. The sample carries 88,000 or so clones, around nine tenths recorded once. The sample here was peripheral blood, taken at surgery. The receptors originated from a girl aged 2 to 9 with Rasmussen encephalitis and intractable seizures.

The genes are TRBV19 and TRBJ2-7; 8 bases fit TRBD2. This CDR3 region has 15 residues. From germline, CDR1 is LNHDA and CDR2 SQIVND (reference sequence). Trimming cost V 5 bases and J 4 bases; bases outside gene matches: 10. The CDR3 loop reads CASSRGGAERYEQYF. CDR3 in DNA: TGTGCCAGTAGTCGGGGGGGAGCGGAGAGATACGAGCAGTACTTC.

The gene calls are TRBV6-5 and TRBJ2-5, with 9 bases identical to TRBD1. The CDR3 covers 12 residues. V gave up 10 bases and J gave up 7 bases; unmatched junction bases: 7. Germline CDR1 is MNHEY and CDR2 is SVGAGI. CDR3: CAMGQGVGTQYF. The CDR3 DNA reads TGTGCCATGGGACAGGGCGTCGGGACCCAGTACTTC.

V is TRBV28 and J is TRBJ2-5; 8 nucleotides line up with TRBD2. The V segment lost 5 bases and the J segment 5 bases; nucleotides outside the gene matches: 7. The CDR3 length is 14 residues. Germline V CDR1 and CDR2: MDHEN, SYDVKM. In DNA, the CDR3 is TGTGCCAGCAGTCCGGGACTAGGGGCGGAGACCCAGTACTTC. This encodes CASSPGLGAETQYF. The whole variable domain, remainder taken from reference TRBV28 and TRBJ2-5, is DVKVTQSSRYLVKRTGEKVFLECVQDMDHENMFWYRQDPGLGLRLIYFSYDVKMKEKGDIPEGYSVSREKKERFSLILESASTNQTSMYLCASSPGLGAETQYFGPGTRLLVL.

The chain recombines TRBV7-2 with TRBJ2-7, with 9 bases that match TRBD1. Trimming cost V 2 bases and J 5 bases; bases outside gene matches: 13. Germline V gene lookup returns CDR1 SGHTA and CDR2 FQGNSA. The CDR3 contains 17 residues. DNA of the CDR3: TGTGCCAGCAGCTTAAGAGTGAACCGGGACAGGGACAACGAGCAGTACTTC. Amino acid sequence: CASSLRVNRDRDNEQYF.

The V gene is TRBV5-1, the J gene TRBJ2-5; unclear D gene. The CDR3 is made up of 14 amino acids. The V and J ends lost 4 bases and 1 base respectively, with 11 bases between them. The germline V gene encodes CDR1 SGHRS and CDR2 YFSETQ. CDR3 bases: TGCGCCAGCAGCCCGGGCGAGACCCAAGAGACCCAGTACTTC. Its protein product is CASSPGETQETQYF.

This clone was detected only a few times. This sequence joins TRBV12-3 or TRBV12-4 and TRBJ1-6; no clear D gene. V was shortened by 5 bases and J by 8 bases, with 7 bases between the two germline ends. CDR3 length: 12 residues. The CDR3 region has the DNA TGTGCCAGCAGTCGATCCGATTCACCCCTCCACTTT. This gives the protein CASSRSDSPLHF.

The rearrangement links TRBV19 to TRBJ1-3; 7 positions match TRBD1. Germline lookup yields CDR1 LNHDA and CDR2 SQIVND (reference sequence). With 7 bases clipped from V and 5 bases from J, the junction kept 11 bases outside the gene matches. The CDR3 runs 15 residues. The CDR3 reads CASTTTGTARNTIYF. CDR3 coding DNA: TGTGCCAGTACCACGACAGGGACAGCCAGAAACACCATATATTTT.

CDR3 in DNA: TGTGCCAGCAGCAGCCAGGACAGGCCCGCGTACGAGCAGTACTTC. Its translation is CASSSQDRPAYEQYF. The chain carries TRBV5-4 and TRBJ2-7, with 7 positions matching TRBD1. Germline loops: CDR1 SGHNT, CDR2 YYREEE (reference sequence). Trimming removed 4 bases from V and 4 bases from J; junction bases left unmatched: 11. This CDR3 has 15 residues. Full variable domain (rest looked up from reference TRBV5-4 and TRBJ2-7): ETGVTQSPTHLIKTRGQQVTLRCSSQSGHNTVSWYQQALGQGPQFIFQYYREEENGRGNFPPRFSGLQFPNYSSELNVNALELDDSALYLCASSSQDRPAYEQYFGPGTRLTVT.

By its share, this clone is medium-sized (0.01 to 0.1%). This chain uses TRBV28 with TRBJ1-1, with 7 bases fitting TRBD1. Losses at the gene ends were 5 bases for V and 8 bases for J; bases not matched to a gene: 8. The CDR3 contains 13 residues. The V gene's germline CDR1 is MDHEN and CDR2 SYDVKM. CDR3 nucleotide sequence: TGTGCCAGCAGTAACAGGGGTACCATAGAAGCTTTCTTT. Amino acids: CASSNRGTIEAFF.

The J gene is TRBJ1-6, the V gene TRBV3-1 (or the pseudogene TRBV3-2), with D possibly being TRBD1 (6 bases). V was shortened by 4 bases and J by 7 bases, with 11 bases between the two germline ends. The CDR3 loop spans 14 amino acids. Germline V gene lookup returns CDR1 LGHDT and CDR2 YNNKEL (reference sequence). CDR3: CASSPGAINSPLHF. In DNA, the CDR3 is TGTGCCAGCAGCCCGGGGGCTATCAATTCACCCCTCCACTTT.

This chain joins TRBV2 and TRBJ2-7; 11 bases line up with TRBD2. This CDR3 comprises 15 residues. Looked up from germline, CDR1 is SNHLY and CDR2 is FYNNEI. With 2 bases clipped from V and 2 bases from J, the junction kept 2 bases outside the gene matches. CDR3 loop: CASSEIAGGPYEQYF. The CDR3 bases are TGTGCCAGCAGTGAAATAGCGGGGGGGCCCTACGAGCAGTACTTC.

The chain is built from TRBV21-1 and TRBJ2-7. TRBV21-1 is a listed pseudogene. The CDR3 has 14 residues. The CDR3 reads CASSKAPSLGEQYF. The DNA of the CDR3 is TGTGCCAGCAGCAAAGCTCCAAGCTTAGGAGAGCAGTACTTC.

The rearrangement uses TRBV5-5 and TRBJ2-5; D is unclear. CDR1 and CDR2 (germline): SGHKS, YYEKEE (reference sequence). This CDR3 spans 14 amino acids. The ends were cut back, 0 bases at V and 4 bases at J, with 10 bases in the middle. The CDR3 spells CASSLALSSETQYF. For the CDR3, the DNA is TGTGCCAGCAGCTTGGCCTTGTCCTCAGAGACCCAGTACTTC.

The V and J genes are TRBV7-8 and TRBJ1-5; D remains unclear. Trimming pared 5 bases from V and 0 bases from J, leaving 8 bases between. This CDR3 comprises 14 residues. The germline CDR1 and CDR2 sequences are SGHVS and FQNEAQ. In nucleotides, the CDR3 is TGTGCCAGCAGCCGAGAATATAGCAATCAGCCCCAGCATTTT. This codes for CASSREYSNQPQHF. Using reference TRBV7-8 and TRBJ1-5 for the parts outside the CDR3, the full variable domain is GAGVSQSPRYKVAKRGQDVALRCDPISGHVSLFWYQQALGQGPEFLTYFQNEAQLDKSGLPSDRFFAERPEGSVSTLKIQRTQQEDSAVYLCASSREYSNQPQHFGDGTRLSIL.

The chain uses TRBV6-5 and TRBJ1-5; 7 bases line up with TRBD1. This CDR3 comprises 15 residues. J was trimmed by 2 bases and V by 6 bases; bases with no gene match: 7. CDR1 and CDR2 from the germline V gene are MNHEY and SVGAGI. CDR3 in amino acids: CASRDRVAGNQPQHF. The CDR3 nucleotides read TGTGCCAGCAGAGACAGGGTCGCGGGCAATCAGCCCCAGCATTTT.

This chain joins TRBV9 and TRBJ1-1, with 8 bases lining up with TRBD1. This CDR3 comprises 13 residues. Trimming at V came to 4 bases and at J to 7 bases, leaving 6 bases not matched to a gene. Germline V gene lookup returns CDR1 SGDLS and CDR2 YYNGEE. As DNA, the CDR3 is TGTGCCAGCAGCCCCAGGACAGGGCGTGAAGCTTTCTTT. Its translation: CASSPRTGREAFF. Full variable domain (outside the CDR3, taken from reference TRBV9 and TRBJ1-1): DSGVTQTPKHLITATGQRVTLRCSPRSGDLSVYWYQQSLDQGLQFLIQYYNGEERAKGNILERFSAQQFPDLHSELNLSSLELGDSALYFCASSPRTGREAFFGQGTRLTVV.

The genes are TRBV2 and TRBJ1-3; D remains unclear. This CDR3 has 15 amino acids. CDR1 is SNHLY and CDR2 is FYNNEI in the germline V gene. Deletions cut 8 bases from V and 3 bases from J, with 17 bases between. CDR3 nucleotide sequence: TGTGCCAGCCACAGTGGTATAGGGCTTGGAAACACCATATATTTT. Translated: CASHSGIGLGNTIYF.

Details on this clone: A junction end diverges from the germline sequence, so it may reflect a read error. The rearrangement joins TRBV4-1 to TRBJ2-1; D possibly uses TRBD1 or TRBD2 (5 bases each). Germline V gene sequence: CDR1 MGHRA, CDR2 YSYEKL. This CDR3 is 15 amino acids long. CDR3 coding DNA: TGCGCCAGCAGTCAAGAGGGGTCGGGGAAGAATGAGCAGTTCTTC. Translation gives CASSQEGSGKNEQFF.

In DNA, the CDR3 is TGTGCCAGCAGCCGACGACAAGGGTGGGGGGTCACAGATACGCAGTATTTT. As protein: CASSRRQGWGVTDTQYF. The chain combines TRBV5-6 with TRBJ2-3; maybe TRBD2 (6 bases). CDR3 length: 17 amino acids. Germline V gives CDR1 SGHDT, CDR2 YYEEEE. Trimming stripped 4 bases from V and 2 bases from J, with 20 bases between.

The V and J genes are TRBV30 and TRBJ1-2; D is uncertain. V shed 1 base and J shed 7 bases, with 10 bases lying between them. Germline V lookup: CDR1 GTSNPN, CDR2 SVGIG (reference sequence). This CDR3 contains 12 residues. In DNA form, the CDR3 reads TGTGCCTGGAGTGATTCCTGGGGTGGCTACACCTTC. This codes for CAWSDSWGGYTF.

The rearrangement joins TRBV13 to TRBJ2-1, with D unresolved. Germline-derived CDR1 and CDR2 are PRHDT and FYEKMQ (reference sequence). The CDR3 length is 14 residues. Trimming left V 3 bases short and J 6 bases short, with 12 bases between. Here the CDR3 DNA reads TGTGCCAGCAGCTTCTGGTGGTTGGGCAATGAGCAGTTCTTC. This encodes CASSFWWLGNEQFF.

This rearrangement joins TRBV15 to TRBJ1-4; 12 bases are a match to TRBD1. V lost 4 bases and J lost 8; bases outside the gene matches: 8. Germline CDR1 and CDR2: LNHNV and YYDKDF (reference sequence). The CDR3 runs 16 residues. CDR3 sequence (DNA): TGTGCCACCAGCACCGGGACAGGGGGCGGTGGAGAAAAACTGTTTTTT. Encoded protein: CATSTGTGGGGEKLFF.

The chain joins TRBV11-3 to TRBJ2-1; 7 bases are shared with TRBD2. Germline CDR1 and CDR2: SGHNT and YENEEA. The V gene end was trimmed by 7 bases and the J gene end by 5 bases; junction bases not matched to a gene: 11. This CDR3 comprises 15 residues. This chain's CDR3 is CASTDPWGGHNEQFF. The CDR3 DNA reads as TGTGCCAGCACCGACCCCTGGGGGGGACACAATGAGCAGTTCTTC.

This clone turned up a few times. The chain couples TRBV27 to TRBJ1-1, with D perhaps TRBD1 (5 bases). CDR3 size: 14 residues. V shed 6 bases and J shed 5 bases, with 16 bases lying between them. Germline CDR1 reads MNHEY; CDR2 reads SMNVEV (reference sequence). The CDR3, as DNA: TGTGCCAGCAGCCTTGGGACCGGCGGAACTGAAGCTTTCTTT. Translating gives CASSLGTGGTEAFF.